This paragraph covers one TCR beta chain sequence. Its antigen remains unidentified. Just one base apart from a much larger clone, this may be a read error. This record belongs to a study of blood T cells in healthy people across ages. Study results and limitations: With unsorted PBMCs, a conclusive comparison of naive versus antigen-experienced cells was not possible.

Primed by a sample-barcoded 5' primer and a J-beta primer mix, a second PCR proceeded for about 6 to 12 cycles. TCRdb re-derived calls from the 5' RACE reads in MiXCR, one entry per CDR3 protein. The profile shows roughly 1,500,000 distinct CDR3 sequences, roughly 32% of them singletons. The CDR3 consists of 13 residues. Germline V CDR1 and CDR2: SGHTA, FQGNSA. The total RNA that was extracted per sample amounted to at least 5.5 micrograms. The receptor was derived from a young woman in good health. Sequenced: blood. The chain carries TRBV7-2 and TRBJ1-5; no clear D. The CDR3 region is CAGSLVVRQPQHF. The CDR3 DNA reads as TGTGCCGGCAGCTTAGTGGTGCGGCAGCCCCAGCATTTT.